This entry concerns a single T cell receptor (beta chain). What it recognizes is unknown. Repertoires were generated with immunoSEQ multiplex PCR, while TCRdb's copy carries only in-frame clones and drops some. Of 84,000 or so clones listed, around 85% were seen once; the top ten hold approximately 7.9%. This sample was taken from a study of T cell responses to AZD1222 COVID-19 vaccine. Study results and caveats: Following two doses of AZD1222, Spike-specific TCR breadth and depth rose.

The ends lost 5 bases at V and 10 bases at J; junction bases unmatched: 6. Germline values: CDR1 SGHTA, CDR2 FQGTGA. This CDR3 comprises 13 residues. This receptor was obtained from an adult in good health. Sample: peripheral blood, taken on day 0 of AZD1222 vaccination. This chain uses TRBV7-3 with TRBJ2-1, with 9 bases matching TRBD1. The DNA for the CDR3 is TGTGCCAGCAGCACGGACAGGGGAGGAGAGCAGTTCTTC. Its translation is CASSTDRGGEQFF.